The clone carrying this T cell receptor (beta chain) has ten or more counts. Enrolled through a virtual design, the participants were between 18 and 89 years of age and came from about two dozen US areas. In Cohort 3, a recovered donor had either two negative PCRs, clearance, or symptom resolution. Authors' methods: How many nucleated cells were present was estimated from reference gene primer amplification. Measured with immunoSEQ multiplex PCR; TCRdb has only the in-frame clones, and not every one. V, J and clone size derive from that table, while D and trimming were established from the DNA sequence. The top ten hold approximately 0.65% of the sample, which has around 450,000 clones, around 90% seen once. This sample is drawn from a study of blood T cell repertoires in COVID-19. Study-level background: T cells, B-cell-depleted T cells, or PBMCs provided the cDNA or gDNA that served as material.

The source material was PBMCs or T cells enriched from blood (not recorded which). The source of this sequence is a young man who had recovered from COVID-19.

Here the CDR3 DNA reads TGTGCCAGCAGTTGGACAGTCCCGAACACCGGGGAGCTGTTTTTT. It specifies CASSWTVPNTGELFF. This chain uses TRBV28 with TRBJ2-2; D perhaps matches TRBD1 (6 bases). CDR3 length: 15 amino acids. Trimming stripped 4 bases from V and 0 bases from J, with 9 bases between. Germline V gene sequence: CDR1 MDHEN, CDR2 SYDVKM.